The 11 T cell receptor beta chains presented below share a single source sample, sequenced in a study of blood T cell repertoires in COVID-19. This table comes from immunoSEQ multiplex PCR, and its TCRdb copy is limited to in-frame clones, with some not included. The table lists 140,000 to 150,000 clones, approximately 89% of them singletons. The sample was peripheral blood. These receptors were taken from a human donor in a cohort sampled during active COVID-19.

The V gene is TRBV6-5, the J gene TRBJ1-2; D remains ambiguous. Germline values: CDR1 MNHEY, CDR2 SVGAGI. V gave up 7 bases and J gave up 4 bases, with 13 bases separating them. CDR3 size: 13 residues. The CDR3 spells CASTPDGLYGYTF. CDR3 DNA sequence: TGTGCCAGCACTCCGGACGGACTCTATGGCTACACCTTC.

In this sample, this clone turned up once. The chain combines TRBV5-1 with TRBJ2-2, with 10 nucleotides matching TRBD2. The V gene end was trimmed by 0 bases and the J gene end by 2 bases; junction bases not matched to a gene: 4. The CDR3 length is 17 residues. CDR1 and CDR2 (germline): SGHRS, YFSETQ. The CDR3 nucleotides are TGCGCCAGCAGCTTGGCGCTAGCGGGGGTAAACACCGGGGAGCTGTTTTTT. This encodes CASSLALAGVNTGELFF.

This CDR3 reads CASSPHQGRSEKLFF. The CDR3 bases are TGCGCCAGCAGCCCCCACCAGGGTCGGAGTGAAAAACTGTTTTTT. The chain has TRBV4-1 and TRBJ1-4; D may be TRBD1 (5 bases). Looked up from germline, CDR1 is MGHRA and CDR2 is YSYEKL. Trimming stripped 4 bases from V and 7 bases from J, with 16 bases between. The CDR3 consists of 15 residues.

V usage is TRBV5-4 and J usage is TRBJ2-7, with D tentatively TRBD2 (5 bases). Germline lookup yields CDR1 SGHNT and CDR2 YYREEE (reference sequence). Trimming removed 2 bases at V and 3 bases at J, with 15 bases between. This CDR3 is 15 amino acids long. CDR3 DNA sequence: TGTGCCAGCAGCTTCCCCGCGGGCAAGAGCTACGAGCAGTACTTC. It specifies CASSFPAGKSYEQYF.

The chain is built from TRBV7-2 and TRBJ2-5, with 7 bases fitting TRBD2. Looked up from germline, CDR1 is SGHTA and CDR2 is FQGNSA. The CDR3 loop spans 14 amino acids. After removal of 1 base from V and 2 bases from J, the junction contained 1 base not matched to a gene. The CDR3 bases are TGTGCCAGCAGCTTAGATAGCGGGCAAGAGACCCAGTACTTC. Protein sequence: CASSLDSGQETQYF.

This clone has just a few counts. The chain combines TRBV6-2 or TRBV6-3 with TRBJ2-7; 8 nucleotides line up with TRBD1. This CDR3 comprises 14 residues. Germline CDR1 reads MNHEY; CDR2 reads SVGEGT. V gave up 5 bases and J gave up 6 bases; unmatched junction bases: 9. The DNA for the CDR3 is TGTGCCAGCAGTAAGACAGGGGAAGGTGCCGAGCAGTACTTC. This sequence encodes CASSKTGEGAEQYF.

The V gene is TRBV5-1, the J gene TRBJ1-1; tentative D call: TRBD1 (6 bases). The CDR3 totals 16 residues. Trimming removed 0 bases from V and 5 bases from J, with 17 bases in between. CDR1 is SGHRS, CDR2 YFSETQ, per germline. The CDR3 region is CASSLAFRGRATEAFF. The CDR3 DNA follows: TGCGCCAGCAGCTTGGCCTTCAGGGGCAGGGCGACTGAAGCTTTCTTT.

This rearrangement joins TRBV20-1 to TRBJ2-7; TRBD2 might be the D (6 bases). V lost 7 bases to trimming and J lost 6 bases, with 13 bases between them. The CDR3 has 11 amino acids. The V gene's germline CDR1 is DFQATT and CDR2 SNEGSKA (reference sequence). CDR3 loop: CSGTQGGEQYF. Here the CDR3 DNA reads TGCAGTGGTACGCAGGGAGGCGAGCAGTACTTC.

V gene TRBV9 combines with J gene TRBJ2-3, with a weak D call TRBD1 (6 bases). Between the trimmed V and J ends, which lost 0 bases and 3 bases, there was a span of 14 bases. The CDR3 consists of 16 residues. In germline, CDR1 is SGDLS, CDR2 YYNGEE. CDR3 DNA sequence: TGTGCCAGCAGCGTAGCACCAGGGGCGGCGACAGATACGCAGTATTTT. It translates to CASSVAPGAATDTQYF.

This chain uses TRBV6-2 or TRBV6-3 with TRBJ1-1; tentative D call: TRBD1 (6 bases). CDR3 length: 13 residues. Trimming left V 6 bases short and J 1 base short, with 9 bases between. Per the germline V gene, CDR1 is MNHEY and CDR2 is SVGEGT. The CDR3 loop is CASSPQGNTEAFF. CDR3 nucleotides: TGTGCCAGCAGCCCACAGGGGAACACTGAAGCTTTCTTT.

In this sample, this clone turned up a few times. V gene TRBV29-1 combines with J gene TRBJ1-4, with D perhaps matching TRBD1 (6 bases). This CDR3 has 12 residues. V lost 3 bases and J lost 7, with 9 bases in between. Germline CDR1 reads SQVTM; CDR2 reads ANQGSEA. The CDR3 loop reads CSVEGAREKLFF. CDR3 bases: TGCAGCGTTGAGGGGGCGCGTGAAAAACTGTTTTTT.